The 10 T cell receptor beta chains presented below share a single source sample, sequenced in a study of T cell responses to AZD1222 COVID-19 vaccine. The data were produced by immunoSEQ multiplex PCR, yet TCRdb's version contains in-frame clones alone and is incomplete. The sample has about 83,000 clones, more than 75% seen once. The source material was peripheral blood, sampled on day 0 of AZD1222 vaccination. The receptors derive from an adult in good health.

The chain links TRBV5-1 to TRBJ2-1; 7 bases align to TRBD1. The J segment lost 8 bases and the V segment lost 4 bases, leaving 6 bases of the junction unmatched. The CDR3 consists of 13 residues. Germline CDR1 is SGHRS and CDR2 is YFSETQ. CDR3 coding DNA: TGCGCCAGCAGCCCTGGGACAGTCGATGAGCAGTTCTTC. Translation: CASSPGTVDEQFF.

CDR3 residues: CAFKAYSNTEAFF. DNA for the CDR3: TGTGCCTTCAAAGCTTACAGTAACACTGAAGCTTTCTTT. The V and J genes are TRBV19 and TRBJ1-1, with unresolved D. This CDR3 is built from 13 residues. In germline, CDR1 is LNHDA, CDR2 SQIVND (reference sequence). Trimming pared 11 bases from V and 2 bases from J, leaving 15 bases between.

This chain uses TRBV7-2 with TRBJ2-1, with 10 bases matching TRBD2. Trimming at V came to 5 bases and at J to 7 bases, leaving 8 bases not matched to a gene. The CDR3 spans 15 residues. Germline V gives CDR1 SGHTA, CDR2 FQGNSA. The DNA for the CDR3 is TGTGCCAGCAGCGCGAGCGCGACTAGCGGGAATGAGCAGTTCTTC. It specifies CASSASATSGNEQFF.

DNA of the CDR3: TGTGCCAGCAGCCAAGTGAGGGATAGCAATCAGCCCCAGCATTTT. This codes for CASSQVRDSNQPQHF. This chain links TRBV3-1 (or the pseudogene TRBV3-2) with TRBJ1-5, with unresolved D. Trimming removed 1 base from V and 0 bases from J, with 7 bases in between. The CDR3 spans 15 residues. Germline assignment: CDR1 LGHDT and CDR2 YNNKEL (reference sequence).

The chain's CDR3 is CASSPRTGNYEQYF. CDR3 bases: TGTGCCAGCAGTCCCCGGACAGGGAACTACGAGCAGTACTTC. This chain connects TRBV28 to TRBJ2-7, with 8 nucleotides matching TRBD1. This CDR3 is built from 14 residues. V trimming: 5 bases; J trimming: 3 bases; junction bases outside the gene matches: 6. CDR1 and CDR2 (germline): MDHEN, SYDVKM.

CDR3 in DNA: TGTGCCAGCAGTCTTCTGAGCTCCTACAATGAGCAGTTCTTC. Protein sequence: CASSLLSSYNEQFF. The chain employs TRBV7-2 and TRBJ2-1; no clear D gene. V lost 6 bases to trimming and J lost 0 bases, with 9 bases between them. CDR1 is SGHTA, CDR2 FQGNSA, per germline. CDR3 size: 14 residues.

The V call is TRBV7-3, the J call TRBJ2-2; D remains unclear. The CDR3 loop spans 13 amino acids. Per germline, CDR1 SGHTA and CDR2 FQGTGA. The ends were cut back, 5 bases at V and 6 bases at J, with 10 bases in the middle. CDR3 amino acids: CASSLTQAGELFF. CDR3 coding DNA: TGTGCCAGCAGCCTTACCCAGGCCGGGGAGCTGTTTTTT.

There are a few counts of this clone. The V call is TRBV6-5, the J call TRBJ1-1; TRBD1 aligns across 9 bases. Trimming removed 10 bases from V and 2 bases from J; junction bases left unmatched: 2. CDR1 is MNHEY, CDR2 SVGAGI, per germline. The CDR3 has 12 amino acids. The CDR3 DNA reads as TGTGCCATTACAGGGGGCAACACTGAAGCTTTCTTT. Amino acid sequence: CAITGGNTEAFF.

This sequence joins TRBV29-1 and TRBJ2-1; D is undetermined. The CDR3 sequence is 13 residues long. V was shortened by 7 bases and J by 0 bases, with 10 bases between the two germline ends. Per germline, CDR1 SQVTM and CDR2 ANQGSEA. The CDR3 region is CSAGVSSYNEQFF. The CDR3 bases are TGCAGCGCTGGGGTGAGCTCCTACAATGAGCAGTTCTTC.

This rearrangement joins TRBV5-1 to TRBJ1-3; a possible D gene is TRBD1 (5 bases). The CDR3 totals 15 residues. The V end was cut by 0 bases, the J end by 7 bases, with 14 bases between. Germline CDR1 is SGHRS and CDR2 is YFSETQ. The CDR3 region is CASSLVGTSSNTIYF. CDR3 coding DNA: TGCGCCAGCAGCTTGGTCGGGACCTCTTCGAACACCATATATTTT.